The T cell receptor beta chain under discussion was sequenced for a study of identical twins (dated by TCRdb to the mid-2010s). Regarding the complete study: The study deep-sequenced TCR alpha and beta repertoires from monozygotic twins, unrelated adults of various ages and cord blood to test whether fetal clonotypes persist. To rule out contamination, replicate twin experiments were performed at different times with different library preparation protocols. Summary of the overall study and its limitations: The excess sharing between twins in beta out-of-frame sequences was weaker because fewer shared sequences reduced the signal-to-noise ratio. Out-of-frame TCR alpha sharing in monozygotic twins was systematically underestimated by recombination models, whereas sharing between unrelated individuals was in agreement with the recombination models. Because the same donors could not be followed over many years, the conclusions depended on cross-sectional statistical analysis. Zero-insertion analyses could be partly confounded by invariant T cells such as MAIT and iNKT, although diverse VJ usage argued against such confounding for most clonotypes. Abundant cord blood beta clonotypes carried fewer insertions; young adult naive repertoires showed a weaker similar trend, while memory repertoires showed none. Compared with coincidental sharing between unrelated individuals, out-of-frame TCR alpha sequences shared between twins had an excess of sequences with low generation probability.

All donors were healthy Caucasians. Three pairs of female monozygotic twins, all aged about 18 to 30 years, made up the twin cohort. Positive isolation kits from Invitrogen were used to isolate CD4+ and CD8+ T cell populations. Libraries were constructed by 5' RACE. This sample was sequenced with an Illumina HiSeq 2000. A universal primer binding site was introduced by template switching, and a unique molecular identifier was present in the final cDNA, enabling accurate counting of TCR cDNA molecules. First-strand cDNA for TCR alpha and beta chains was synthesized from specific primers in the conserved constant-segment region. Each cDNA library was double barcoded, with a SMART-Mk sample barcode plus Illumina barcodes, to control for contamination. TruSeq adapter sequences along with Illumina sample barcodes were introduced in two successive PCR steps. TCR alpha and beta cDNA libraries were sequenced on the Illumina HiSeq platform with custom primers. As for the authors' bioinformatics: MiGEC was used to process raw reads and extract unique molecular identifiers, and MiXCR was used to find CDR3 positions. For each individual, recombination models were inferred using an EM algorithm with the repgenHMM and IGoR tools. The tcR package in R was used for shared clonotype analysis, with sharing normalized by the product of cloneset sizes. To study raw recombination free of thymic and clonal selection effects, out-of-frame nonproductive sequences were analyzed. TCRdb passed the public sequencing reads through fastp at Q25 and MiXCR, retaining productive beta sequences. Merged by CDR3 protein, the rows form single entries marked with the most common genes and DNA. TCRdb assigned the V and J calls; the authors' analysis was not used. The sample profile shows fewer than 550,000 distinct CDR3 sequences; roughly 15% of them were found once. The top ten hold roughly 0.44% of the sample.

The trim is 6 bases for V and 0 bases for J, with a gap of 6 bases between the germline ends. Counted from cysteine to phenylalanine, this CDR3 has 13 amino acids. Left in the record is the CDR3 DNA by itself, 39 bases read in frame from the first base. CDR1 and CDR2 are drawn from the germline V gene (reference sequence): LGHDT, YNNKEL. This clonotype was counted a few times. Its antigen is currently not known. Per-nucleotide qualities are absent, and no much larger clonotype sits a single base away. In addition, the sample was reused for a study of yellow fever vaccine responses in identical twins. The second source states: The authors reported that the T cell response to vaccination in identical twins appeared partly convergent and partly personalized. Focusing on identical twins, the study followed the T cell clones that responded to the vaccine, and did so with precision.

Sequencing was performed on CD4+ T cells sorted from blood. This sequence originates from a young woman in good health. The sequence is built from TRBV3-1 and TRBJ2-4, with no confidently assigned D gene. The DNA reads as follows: TGTGCCAGCAGACTCGGAGCCAAAAACATTCAGTACTTC. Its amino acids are CASRLGAKNIQYF.